The 29 T cell receptor beta chains below were found in one sample sequenced in a study of OX40 agonist ivuxolimab in advanced cancers. Clones were read by immunoSEQ multiplex PCR, and TCRdb kept only the in-frame ones, dropping some. The table has 50,000 to 65,000 clones, under 85% seen once. Specimen: CD4+ or CD8+ T cells sorted from blood, collected in a trial of the OX40 agonist ivuxolimab. These receptors were taken from an adult with an advanced solid tumor such as melanoma, head and neck, liver or kidney cancer.

CDR3 nucleotides: TGTGCCACCAGCAGAGGACAGTCCCTCGGGGATCAGCCCCAGCATTTT. Protein: CATSRGQSLGDQPQHF. This sequence joins TRBV15 and TRBJ1-5; the D gene is possibly TRBD1 (5 bases). CDR1 and CDR2 from the germline V gene are LNHNV and YYDKDF (reference sequence). V was trimmed by 1 base and J by 5 bases, leaving 15 bases between them. There are 16 residues in the CDR3.

V usage is TRBV27 and J usage is TRBJ2-7; D may be TRBD2 (5 bases). Germline CDR1 and CDR2: MNHEY and SMNVEV (reference sequence). The CDR3 extends over 15 amino acids. V lost 6 bases and J lost 0, with 15 bases in between. CDR3: CASSLWAGHSYEQYF. The CDR3 DNA is TGTGCCAGCAGCCTTTGGGCGGGCCACTCCTACGAGCAGTACTTC.

This chain uses TRBV18 with TRBJ2-7, with 8 positions matching TRBD2. V lost 2 bases, J lost 2 bases, and 5 bases stayed unmatched. The CDR3 sequence is 15 residues long. CDR1 and CDR2 from the germline V gene are KGHSH and LQKENI. Here the CDR3 reads CASSPIAGRTYEQYF. The CDR3 DNA sequence: TGTGCCAGCTCACCAATAGCGGGACGAACCTACGAGCAGTACTTC.

V usage is TRBV10-2 and J usage is TRBJ1-1, with 8 positions matching TRBD1. This CDR3 region has 13 residues. Per the germline V gene, CDR1 is WSHSY and CDR2 is SAAADI. The V segment lost 6 bases and the J segment 6 bases; nucleotides outside the gene matches: 6. The CDR3 bases are TGCGCCAGCAGGGACAGGGCCGGGGCTGAAGCTTTCTTT. Translation: CASRDRAGAEAFF.

The CDR3 loop reads CASSSTTGGGYEQYF. The CDR3 DNA follows: TGTGCCAGCAGCTCCACGACAGGGGGGGGTTACGAGCAGTACTTC. The chain has TRBV7-6 and TRBJ2-7, with TRBD1 matching 9 bases. There are 15 residues in the CDR3. Germline trimming cut 4 bases from V and 4 bases from J; bases unmatched to any gene: 8. The V gene's germline CDR1 is SGHVS and CDR2 FNYEAQ.

This chain connects TRBV28 to TRBJ2-2; D possibly uses TRBD1 or TRBD2 (5 bases each). The V and J ends lost 6 bases and 1 base respectively, with 12 bases between them. The CDR3 covers 15 residues. Germline CDR1 reads MDHEN; CDR2 reads SYDVKM. DNA of the CDR3: TGTGCCAGCAGCAACCGGGACGGGAACACCGGGGAGCTGTTTTTT. It specifies CASSNRDGNTGELFF.

The CDR3 DNA follows: TGTGCCAGCGCGGGACAGGGGCTAGTCTATGGCTACACCTTC. It specifies CASAGQGLVYGYTF. The chain links TRBV28 to TRBJ1-2, with 10 bases aligning to TRBD1. The V gene end was trimmed by 8 bases and the J gene end by 4 bases; junction bases not matched to a gene: 7. Germline lookup yields CDR1 MDHEN and CDR2 SYDVKM. This CDR3 is built from 14 residues.

The CDR3 is CASSVGGTSQETQYF. CDR3 sequence (DNA): TGTGCCAGCAGCGTCGGGGGGACTTCCCAAGAGACCCAGTACTTC. The chain combines TRBV9 with TRBJ2-5; TRBD2 matches 7 bases. With V trimmed by 2 bases and J by 1 base, 5 bases remained unmatched. The CDR3 has 15 residues. Germline V lookup: CDR1 SGDLS, CDR2 YYNGEE.

The chain joins TRBV5-1 to TRBJ2-3, with 15 nucleotides matching TRBD2. This CDR3 spans 17 amino acids. V lost 4 bases, J lost 5 bases, and 8 bases stayed unmatched. Germline CDR1 SGHRS, CDR2 YFSETQ. The CDR3 reads CASSPARGLAGGDTQYF. For the CDR3, the DNA is TGCGCCAGCAGCCCAGCTCGGGGACTAGCGGGAGGAGATACGCAGTATTTT. Full variable domain (missing parts from reference TRBV5-1 and TRBJ2-3): KAGVTQTPRYLIKTRGQQVTLSCSPISGHRSVSWYQQTPGQGLQFLFEYFSETQRNKGNFPGRFSGRQFSNSRSEMNVSTLELGDSALYLCASSPARGLAGGDTQYFGPGTRLTVL.

This rearrangement joins TRBV4-1 to TRBJ2-1; D is possibly TRBD2 (5 bases). V was trimmed by 1 base and J by 4 bases, leaving 11 bases between them. This CDR3 has 15 residues. Per germline, CDR1 MGHRA and CDR2 YSYEKL. CDR3 residues: CASSQGAADYNEQFF. The CDR3 DNA follows: TGCGCCAGCAGCCAAGGAGCGGCCGATTACAATGAGCAGTTCTTC.

The chain joins TRBV5-1 to TRBJ2-2, with D maybe TRBD1 (7 bases). Trimming stripped 1 base from V and 4 bases from J, with 11 bases between. In germline, CDR1 is SGHRS, CDR2 YFSETQ. The CDR3 totals 15 residues. CDR3 nucleotide sequence: TGCGCCAGCAGCTTGTCGCAGGGGGGCACCGGGGAGCTGTTTTTT. It encodes CASSLSQGGTGELFF.

The gene calls are TRBV5-1 and TRBJ1-1, with a tentative D call TRBD1 (6 bases). Germline CDR1 is SGHRS and CDR2 is YFSETQ. Trimming cost V 6 bases and J 0 bases, with 12 bases left between them. The CDR3 consists of 14 residues. CDR3 in DNA: TGCGCCAGCACCCTGGACAGTTTGAACACTGAAGCTTTCTTT. Protein product: CASTLDSLNTEAFF.

The J gene is TRBJ1-5, the V gene TRBV28; TRBD1 matches at 7 bases. Trimming removed 6 bases from V and 2 bases from J; junction bases left unmatched: 4. Germline V lookup: CDR1 MDHEN, CDR2 SYDVKM. The CDR3 spans 14 residues. The CDR3 loop is CASSPGQGNQPQHF. In DNA, the CDR3 is TGTGCCAGCAGCCCAGGACAGGGCAATCAGCCCCAGCATTTT.

The sample holds a few counts of this clone. The chain links TRBV9 to TRBJ2-1, with 7 nucleotides matching TRBD2. Germline trimming cut 3 bases from V and 6 bases from J; bases unmatched to any gene: 9. CDR1 and CDR2 from the germline V gene are SGDLS and YYNGEE. The CDR3 length is 15 residues. This CDR3 is CASSAGLAEINEQFF. Here the CDR3 DNA reads TGTGCCAGCAGCGCCGGGCTAGCGGAGATCAATGAGCAGTTCTTC.

This clone was counted a single time. The chain has TRBV28 and TRBJ1-3; D is uncertain. Trimming left V 4 bases short and J 0 bases short, with 22 bases between. This CDR3 spans 19 amino acids. CDR1 and CDR2 (germline): MDHEN, SYDVKM. The CDR3, as DNA: TGTGCCAGCAGTTATAGCTTTTTTAGGCCGACTAGCTCTGGAAACACCATATATTTT. This encodes CASSYSFFRPTSSGNTIYF.

The J gene is TRBJ2-1, the V gene TRBV11-2; TRBD2 agrees at 13 bases. Germline CDR1 is SGHAT and CDR2 is FQNNGV. The CDR3 spans 15 residues. V was clipped by 6 bases and J by 4 bases; unmatched bases: 3. The CDR3 is CASRPGLAGYNEQFF. The CDR3 coding sequence is TGTGCCAGCAGACCGGGACTAGCGGGATACAATGAGCAGTTCTTC.

CDR3 region: CASRSGTDYNEQFF. The CDR3 DNA is TGTGCCAGCAGGTCCGGGACAGACTACAATGAGCAGTTCTTC. The chain has TRBV2 and TRBJ2-1; 7 bases align to TRBD1. Per germline, CDR1 SNHLY and CDR2 FYNNEI. The V segment lost 6 bases and the J segment 3 bases; nucleotides outside the gene matches: 5. The CDR3 runs 14 residues.

This chain connects TRBV5-1 to TRBJ2-2; D may correspond to TRBD1 or TRBD2 (6 bases each). The CDR3 extends over 15 amino acids. V dropped 4 bases and J dropped 6 bases, with 16 bases sitting between them. Germline V gene sequence: CDR1 SGHRS, CDR2 YFSETQ. The CDR3 loop reads CASSGLRGGPGELFF. The CDR3 DNA reads as TGCGCCAGCAGCGGACTACGAGGGGGACCCGGGGAGCTGTTTTTT.

The chain recombines TRBV10-2 with TRBJ2-7, with 12 nucleotides matching TRBD1. After removal of 7 bases from V and 5 bases from J, the junction contained 9 bases not matched to a gene. The CDR3 contains 15 residues. The germline V gene has CDR1 WSHSY and CDR2 SAAADI. DNA of the CDR3: TGCGCCAGCAACCTAGGGACAGGGGGCTTCGACGAGCAGTACTTC. Translating it yields CASNLGTGGFDEQYF.

The chain uses TRBV28 and TRBJ2-7; TRBD1 agrees at 10 bases. V lost 5 bases and J lost 6; bases outside the gene matches: 13. The CDR3 consists of 16 residues. The V gene's germline CDR1 is MDHEN and CDR2 SYDVKM. The CDR3 loop reads CASSPSRGQGNREQYF. Written as DNA, the CDR3 is TGTGCCAGCAGTCCCTCTCGGGGACAGGGGAATCGCGAGCAGTACTTC.

DNA of the CDR3: TGTGCCAGCAGCGATGGGACACCGCCTTCCTACGAGCAGTACTTC. Its protein is CASSDGTPPSYEQYF. The chain employs TRBV5-8 and TRBJ2-7; TRBD1 might be the D (6 bases). CDR1 is SGHTS and CDR2 is YDEGEE in the germline V gene. Trimming shortened V by 4 bases and J by 1 base, and 15 bases separated the two germline ends. This CDR3 is built from 15 residues.

This rearrangement joins TRBV10-3 to TRBJ2-5, with TRBD1 matching 7 bases. The CDR3 is made up of 15 amino acids. Germline values: CDR1 ENHRY, CDR2 SYGVKD. Trimming removed 0 bases from V and 3 bases from J; junction bases left unmatched: 4. CDR3: CAISESGQGEETQYF. The CDR3 DNA reads as TGTGCCATCAGTGAGTCCGGGCAGGGGGAAGAGACCCAGTACTTC.

CDR3 protein: CATQREGLADTQYF. CDR3 in DNA: TGTGCCACCCAGCGGGAGGGCCTGGCAGATACGCAGTATTTT. V usage is TRBV6-1 and J usage is TRBJ2-3; TRBD2 aligns across 10 bases. V shed 10 bases and J 4 bases; nucleotides not matched to a gene: 8. Germline CDR1 MNHNS, CDR2 SASEGT. The CDR3 runs to 14 residues.

This clone was seen a few times. The CDR3 nucleotides are TGTGCCACCGCATCGAGTAGTGGTAATTCACCCCTCCACTTT. Residues: CATASSSGNSPLHF. The chain employs TRBV6-5 and TRBJ1-6; D uncertain. Deletions cut 10 bases from V and 6 bases from J, with 16 bases between. Germline CDR1 reads MNHEY; CDR2 reads SVGAGI. This CDR3 region has 14 residues.

The V and J genes are TRBV7-8 and TRBJ1-5; D perhaps matches TRBD1 (6 bases). V was cut by 4 bases and J by 1 base, with 11 bases left in between. This CDR3 has 15 amino acids. Germline V gene lookup returns CDR1 SGHVS and CDR2 FQNEAQ. CDR3 nucleotides: TGTGCCAGCAGCTCGAACAGGGTCAGCAATCAGCCCCAGCATTTT. Residues: CASSSNRVSNQPQHF.

The chain employs TRBV4-1 and TRBJ1-3; 9 bases match TRBD1. Germline V gene lookup returns CDR1 MGHRA and CDR2 YSYEKL. The J segment lost 2 bases and the V segment lost 5 bases, leaving 13 bases of the junction unmatched. The CDR3 is 18 amino acids. CDR3 in amino acids: CASSSQTGQGGTGNTIYF. CDR3 bases: TGCGCCAGCAGCTCCCAGACGGGACAGGGAGGAACTGGAAACACCATATATTTT.

J is TRBJ1-5 and V is TRBV15; D gene ambiguous. Trimming cost V 3 bases and J 0 bases, with 6 bases left between them. The CDR3 covers 14 residues. Looked up from germline, CDR1 is LNHNV and CDR2 is YYDKDF (reference sequence). CDR3 sequence reads: CATSRDYSNQPQHF. CDR3 bases: TGTGCCACCAGCAGGGACTATAGCAATCAGCCCCAGCATTTT. Full variable domain (outside the CDR3, taken from reference TRBV15 and TRBJ1-5): DAMVIQNPRYQVTQFGKPVTLSCSQTLNHNVMYWYQQKSSQAPKLLFHYYDKDFNNEADTPDNFQSRRPNTSFCFLDIRSPGLGDTAMYLCATSRDYSNQPQHFGDGTRLSIL.

The V gene is TRBV9, the J gene TRBJ2-5; D not resolved. This CDR3 contains 13 residues. Trimming stripped 0 bases from V and 2 bases from J, with 5 bases between. CDR1 and CDR2 (germline): SGDLS, YYNGEE. The CDR3 sequence is CASSVELQETQYF. The CDR3 DNA sequence: TGTGCCAGCAGCGTAGAACTTCAAGAGACCCAGTACTTC.

This clone was found once. CDR3 in DNA: TGTGCCAGCAGCTTAGAGTTGGGGTTGGATGAGCAGTTCTTC. It codes for CASSLELGLDEQFF. V is TRBV13 and J is TRBJ2-1; D is unclear. Germline assignment: CDR1 PRHDT and CDR2 FYEKMQ (reference sequence). Trimming removed 1 base from V and 8 bases from J, with 12 bases in between. The length of the CDR3 is 14 residues.